This T cell receptor (beta chain) was sequenced in a study of cytomegalovirus exposure and HLA in healthy donors. About the research overall: About 200 million T cells yielded 90 million to 130 million unique TCR beta sequences in earlier analysis. General study findings and limits: Prior analysis indicated that the majority of TCR beta V segments exhibited productivity approximately 87% or approximately 30% of the time. Researchers catalogued 150 or so TCR beta chains as cytomegalovirus-associated. In vitro, a few CMV-associated chains proved specific for CMV antigens.

A multiplex PCR was run with 60 Vbeta primers and 13 Jbeta primers. Generated by immunoSEQ multiplex PCR, the TCRdb table keeps only in-frame clones and is missing some. Of about 70,000 clones listed, 55% to 75% were seen once; the top ten hold around 17%. This clone was seen a few times. The antigen remains unidentified. CDR1 is MNHEY, CDR2 SMNVEV, per germline (reference sequence). The V end lost 2 bases, the J end lost 5 bases, and 10 bases lay between the germline ends. The CDR3 consists of 14 residues. The V and J genes are TRBV27 and TRBJ2-1, with TRBD2 as a possible D gene (6 bases). The sample comprised PBMCs. This TCR was recovered from a man in his forties in good health and CMV-seropositive. CDR3 coding DNA: TGTGCCAGCAGTTTAGCCGGGAGAAACAATGAGCAGTTCTTC. The encoded protein is CASSLAGRNNEQFF.